A single sample gave rise to the 18 T cell receptor beta chains below, sequenced in a study of PD-1 blockade in classical Hodgkin lymphoma. Sequenced by immunoSEQ multiplex PCR; TCRdb stores in-frame clones only, minus some. Among tens of thousands of clones listed, 85% to 90% were seen once. Patients all relapsed after autologous stem cell transplantation, and there was variation in brentuximab vedotin exposure. This specimen consisted of peripheral blood mononuclear cells (PBMCs), obtained before the second cycle of nivolumab. The receptors stem from a human donor with classical Hodgkin lymphoma.

The chain employs TRBV9 and TRBJ1-1; a weak D match, TRBD1 (5 bases). Trimming stripped 5 bases from V and 5 bases from J, with 16 bases between. Germline CDR1 SGDLS, CDR2 YYNGEE. The length of the CDR3 is 14 residues. The CDR3 nucleotides read TGTGCCAGCAGTCTATCGACAAGGGGAACTGAAGCTTTCTTT. Amino acid sequence: CASSLSTRGTEAFF. Full variable domain (rest looked up from reference TRBV9 and TRBJ1-1): DSGVTQTPKHLITATGQRVTLRCSPRSGDLSVYWYQQSLDQGLQFLIQYYNGEERAKGNILERFSAQQFPDLHSELNLSSLELGDSALYFCASSLSTRGTEAFFGQGTRLTVV.

The genes are TRBV7-3 and TRBJ2-5; D may be TRBD2 (5 bases). Germline V gene sequence: CDR1 SGHTA, CDR2 FQGTGA. Trimming removed 4 bases from V and 2 bases from J, with 14 bases in between. This CDR3 is built from 15 residues. CDR3 loop: CASSSIAGPQETQYF. The CDR3 DNA reads TGTGCCAGCAGCTCAATCGCGGGTCCACAAGAGACCCAGTACTTC.

The chain carries TRBV6-5 and TRBJ1-1; D may be TRBD1 (6 bases). The CDR3 extends over 15 amino acids. V was pared by 7 bases and J by 3 bases, with 18 bases between. The germline V gene encodes CDR1 MNHEY and CDR2 SVGAGI. The CDR3 sequence: CASTRGGLGDTEAFF. DNA for the CDR3: TGTGCCAGCACCCGCGGGGGGCTAGGGGACACTGAAGCTTTCTTT.

V and J are TRBV5-1 and TRBJ2-5, with TRBD1 matching over 8 bases. Germline lookup yields CDR1 SGHRS and CDR2 YFSETQ. The CDR3 consists of 15 residues. After removal of 2 bases from V and 2 bases from J, the junction contained 5 bases not matched to a gene. DNA of the CDR3: TGCGCCAGCAGCTTTGGCCGACAGGGGCAAGAGACCCAGTACTTC. Translated, it gives CASSFGRQGQETQYF.

This chain joins TRBV7-9 and TRBJ1-4, with a weak D call TRBD1 (5 bases). This CDR3 has 15 amino acids. From germline, CDR1 is SEHNR and CDR2 FQNEAQ (reference sequence). V was cut by 2 bases and J by 8 bases, with 15 bases left in between. The CDR3 spells CASSLHLGTGEKLFF. DNA of the CDR3: TGTGCCAGCAGCTTACACCTAGGGACTGGGGAAAAACTGTTTTTT.

The chain couples TRBV10-1 to TRBJ1-5; D is unresolved. The germline CDR1 and CDR2 sequences are WNHNN and SYGVQD (reference sequence). The length of the CDR3 is 15 residues. The germline V and J ends were trimmed by 6 bases and 2 bases, with 14 bases remaining between them. This CDR3 reads CASSPPEVGNQPQHF. CDR3 DNA: TGCGCCAGCAGCCCCCCCGAGGTCGGCAATCAGCCCCAGCATTTT.

The chain carries TRBV2 and TRBJ1-4; perhaps TRBD1 as D (6 bases). V was clipped by 7 bases and J by 5 bases, with 14 bases between them. The V gene's germline CDR1 is SNHLY and CDR2 FYNNEI. The CDR3 runs to 14 residues. The CDR3 sequence: CASTIQGWNEKLFF. Written as DNA, the CDR3 is TGTGCCAGCACCATACAGGGCTGGAATGAAAAACTGTTTTTT.

The chain joins TRBV5-6 to TRBJ1-6; TRBD1 aligns across 8 bases. The germline V gene has CDR1 SGHDT and CDR2 YYEEEE. V was pared by 4 bases and J by 2 bases, with 2 bases of the junction left unmatched. This CDR3 region has 15 residues. Here the CDR3 reads CASSKDRAYNSPLHF. In DNA, the CDR3 is TGTGCCAGCAGCAAGGACAGGGCCTATAATTCACCCCTCCACTTT.

There are a few counts of this clone. The chain couples TRBV4-2 to TRBJ2-3; 10 nucleotides line up with TRBD2. CDR3 length: 17 amino acids. Per the germline V gene, CDR1 is LGHNA and CDR2 is YNFKEQ. The junction had 7 bases not matched to a gene; V was cut back by 0 bases and J by 4 bases. This CDR3 is CASSQDPTSGGADTQYF. The CDR3 DNA sequence: TGTGCCAGCAGCCAAGATCCAACCAGCGGGGGGGCAGATACGCAGTATTTT.

The chain is built from TRBV5-4 and TRBJ1-1; D unclear. Per the germline V gene, CDR1 is SGHNT and CDR2 is YYREEE (reference sequence). V dropped 0 bases and J dropped 0 bases, with 12 bases sitting between them. The CDR3 runs to 16 residues. For the CDR3, the DNA is TGTGCCAGCAGCTTGGCGGCCCAGCACATGAACACTGAAGCTTTCTTT. It is translated as CASSLAAQHMNTEAFF.

The gene calls are TRBV6-1 and TRBJ1-2; maybe TRBD1 (6 bases). CDR1 and CDR2 from the germline V gene are MNHNS and SASEGT. V lost 7 bases, J lost 4 bases, and 10 bases lay in between. The CDR3 sequence is 12 residues long. CDR3 nucleotides: TGTGCCAGCACGGGGGGCGTCTATGGCTACACCTTC. Its translation: CASTGGVYGYTF.

This chain connects TRBV5-1 to TRBJ2-3; D is perhaps TRBD1 (5 bases). Per germline, CDR1 SGHRS and CDR2 YFSETQ. V shed 6 bases and J shed 0 bases, with 11 bases lying between them. The CDR3 sequence is 14 residues long. CDR3 bases: TGCGCCAGCAATCAGGGCACTAGCACAGATACGCAGTATTTT. This codes for CASNQGTSTDTQYF.

The chain carries TRBV5-1 and TRBJ2-2; D is perhaps TRBD1 (6 bases). Trimming pared 5 bases from V and 3 bases from J, leaving 11 bases between. Germline V gene sequence: CDR1 SGHRS, CDR2 YFSETQ. The length of the CDR3 is 14 residues. The CDR3 DNA reads as TGCGCCAGCAGTGAGACAGGCGACACCGGGGAGCTGTTTTTT. Protein product: CASSETGDTGELFF.

The V and J genes are TRBV5-1 and TRBJ2-5, with TRBD1 as a possible D gene (5 bases). The CDR3 is 15 residues long. Germline loops: CDR1 SGHRS, CDR2 YFSETQ. Trimming took off 3 bases at V and 1 base at J, with 13 bases between the two ends. The CDR3 DNA follows: TGCGCCAGCAGCTCCGTCCCGACAGCCCAAGAGACCCAGTACTTC. Its protein product is CASSSVPTAQETQYF.

The chain employs TRBV5-1 and TRBJ2-1; tentative D call: TRBD2 (6 bases). V was shortened by 3 bases and J by 0 bases, with 10 bases between the two germline ends. Per germline, CDR1 SGHRS and CDR2 YFSETQ. This CDR3 is 15 amino acids long. CDR3 sequence: CASSYRDFSYNEQFF. CDR3 nucleotides: TGCGCCAGCAGCTACCGGGACTTCTCCTACAATGAGCAGTTCTTC.

This clone appeared a few times. The genes are TRBV19 and TRBJ2-7; 7 nucleotides match TRBD1. This CDR3 has 15 residues. Germline CDR1 is LNHDA and CDR2 is SQIVND (reference sequence). Trimming at V came to 5 bases and at J to 3 bases, leaving 10 bases not matched to a gene. CDR3 bases: TGTGCCAGTAGTGGGACCTTAGACAGGGTCTACGAGCAGTACTTC. Its protein product is CASSGTLDRVYEQYF.

The chain uses TRBV4-1 and TRBJ2-1; 9 nucleotides align to TRBD1. Germline CDR1 reads MGHRA; CDR2 reads YSYEKL. The ends lost 4 bases at V and 4 bases at J; junction bases unmatched: 17. This CDR3 contains 19 residues. DNA for the CDR3: TGCGCCAGCAGCCCAACGAGGGACAGGGCCGTGTTTTCTTACAATGAGCAGTTCTTC. Translated, it gives CASSPTRDRAVFSYNEQFF.

The J gene is TRBJ1-2, the V gene TRBV7-9; no reliable D call. The CDR3 covers 18 residues. Trimming shortened V by 2 bases and J by 5 bases, and 24 bases separated the two germline ends. The germline CDR1 and CDR2 sequences are SEHNR and FQNEAQ (reference sequence). The CDR3 spells CASSLLGDRRRAHYGYTF. The DNA of the CDR3 is TGTGCCAGCAGCTTACTTGGCGACCGGCGGAGAGCTCATTATGGCTACACCTTC.